This TCR beta chain was captured by sequencing in a study of shared clonotypes between healthy human individuals. In the study overall: Researchers drew samples from two women and three men aged 18 to 49.

The assay was immunoSEQ multiplex PCR, and TCRdb's table has in-frame clones only and misses some. Of approximately 2.3 million clones in the sample, 85% to 95% are singletons; the top ten hold 0.35% to 0.45%. V trimming: 4 bases; J trimming: 5 bases; junction bases outside the gene matches: 13. From germline, CDR1 is SGHTA and CDR2 FQGTGA. The length of the CDR3 is 16 residues. There were only Caucasian adults among the donors, and all lived in Nashville, Tennessee. This chain uses TRBV7-3 with TRBJ2-7; 8 nucleotides agree with TRBD2. Sequenced: naive CD4+ T cells from PBMCs. The subset is: CD45RA+ positively selected. The TCR comes from a man aged 18 to 30 in good health. Some clones in this sample may be carry-over from other donors' samples. CDR3 coding DNA: TGTGCCAGCAGCTCTCCAATAAGCGGGAGTGGCGACGAGCAGTACTTC. Translating it yields CASSSPISGSGDEQYF.